The rows below give T cell receptor beta chains drawn from one sample of a study of OX40 agonist ivuxolimab in advanced cancers. Clones were sequenced by immunoSEQ multiplex PCR, and TCRdb holds only the in-frame ones, with some missing. This sample has some 150,000 clones; just over 90% occur once, and the top ten carry roughly 1%. Sequenced material: CD4+ or CD8+ T cells sorted from blood, taken in a trial of the OX40 agonist ivuxolimab. Receptor source: an adult with an advanced solid tumor such as melanoma, head and neck, liver or kidney cancer. Each CDR3 is given without its conserved first and last residue. D genes are given only for firm matches.

V gene	D gene	CDR3 protein
TRBV7-2	.	ASSSYGPSEAF
TRBV19	.	ASSRSPQGNTYEQY
TRBV6-5	.	ASSYSGTPNEKLF
TRBV27	.	ASSPVSEGLAF
TRBV10-3	TRBD1	AISEVVRGISDTQY
TRBV5-1	TRBD1	ASRPGQSGNTIY
TRBV6-5	.	ASSYLDYGYT
TRBV7-2	TRBD1	ASSRRQGGYEQY
TRBV19	TRBD2	ASSPGGSQETQY
TRBV9	.	ASSAGGLGSYEQY
TRBV6-5	.	ASSYSTTSSYEQY
TRBV2	.	ASIGQTYGYT
TRBV7-2	.	ASIATRAPNTEAF
TRBV28	.	ASKGYYGYT
TRBV28	.	ASSLWAGLQETQY
TRBV7-2	.	ASTSRGNYGYT
TRBV6-5	.	ASSYTSRATKGYT
TRBV6-1	.	ASSPQETQY
TRBV9	.	ASRWDGARGYEQY
TRBV19	TRBD1	ASSEGQARGSPLH
TRBV28	.	ASSFGPYEQY
TRBV9	TRBD1	ASSPQGGHTGELF
TRBV7-2	TRBD1	ASTVVGQGLKTGELF
TRBV7-8	TRBD1	ASSTRQGLSNQPQH